One sample yielded the 24 T cell receptor beta chains listed below, sequenced in a study of blood T cell repertoires in COVID-19. Profiled with immunoSEQ multiplex PCR; TCRdb holds only in-frame clones, not every one. Of approximately 260,000 clones listed, around nine tenths are singletons. The specimen was peripheral blood. Every receptor here comes from a woman aged 70-85 years with COVID-19, enrolled during active disease.

DNA of the CDR3: TGTGCCAGTAGCCCTACCCCGAACACTGAAGCTTTCTTT. This codes for CASSPTPNTEAFF. V is TRBV19 and J is TRBJ1-1; D gene uncertain. The germline CDR1 and CDR2 sequences are LNHDA and SQIVND (reference sequence). The V gene lost 6 bases and the J gene lost 1 base, with 9 bases spanning the gap. This CDR3 contains 13 residues.

This chain uses TRBV5-1 with TRBJ1-3; TRBD1 is a possible D gene (5 bases). Germline V gene data show CDR1 as SGHRS and CDR2 as YFSETQ. V was trimmed by 0 bases and J by 2 bases, leaving 9 bases between them. CDR3 length: 15 amino acids. In nucleotides, the CDR3 is TGCGCCAGCAGCTTGGCCCAGGGAACTGGAAACACCATATATTTT. As protein: CASSLAQGTGNTIYF.

V usage is TRBV7-9 and J usage is TRBJ2-1, with 7 bases that match TRBD1. With 2 bases clipped from V and 16 bases from J, the junction kept 11 bases outside the gene matches. The CDR3 covers 13 residues. Germline V gives CDR1 SEHNR, CDR2 FQNEAQ (reference sequence). In DNA form, the CDR3 reads TGTGCCAGCAGCTTACTTTCGGGACAGACATACTTCTTC. This codes for CASSLLSGQTYFF.

This sequence joins TRBV27 and TRBJ1-1, with 7 positions matching TRBD1. The V gene's germline CDR1 is MNHEY and CDR2 SMNVEV (reference sequence). CDR3 length: 15 residues. J lost 1 base, V lost 5 bases, and 7 bases had no gene match. DNA for the CDR3: TGTGCCAGCAGTCCCTCGACAGGGACGAACACTGAAGCTTTCTTT. This translates into CASSPSTGTNTEAFF.

The chain recombines TRBV12-5 with TRBJ1-1; no clear D. The CDR3 is 13 amino acids. Germline CDR1 is LGHNT and CDR2 is FRNRAP. V lost 6 bases and J 1 base, leaving 9 bases between the germline ends. The CDR3 DNA reads TGTGCTAGTGGAAGTTGGCCGAACACTGAAGCTTTCTTT. As protein: CASGSWPNTEAFF.

V usage is TRBV7-2 and J usage is TRBJ2-7; D not resolved. V lost 2 bases and J lost 0, with 5 bases in between. The length of the CDR3 is 13 residues. The germline V gene has CDR1 SGHTA and CDR2 FQGNSA. CDR3 residues: CASSLRYSYEQYF. In DNA form, the CDR3 reads TGTGCCAGCAGCTTACGGTACTCCTACGAGCAGTACTTC.

This clone has only one observation. The junction does not match germline at one end; this may be a read error. This sequence joins TRBV7-7 and TRBJ2-7; 9 positions match TRBD1. CDR3 length: 13 residues. In germline, CDR1 is SSHAT, CDR2 FNYEAQ (reference sequence). The CDR3 region has the DNA TGTGCTAGCAGCTTGGGACAGGGCGGCGAGCAGTACTTC. Amino acid sequence: CASSLGQGGEQYF.

The chain uses TRBV9 and TRBJ2-3; weak D call: TRBD2 (6 bases). Germline lookup yields CDR1 SGDLS and CDR2 YYNGEE. The CDR3 runs 12 residues. V was clipped by 4 bases and J by 10 bases, with 13 bases between them. CDR3: CASSSTSNSQYF. The CDR3 nucleotides read TGTGCCAGCAGCTCGACTAGTAATTCGCAGTATTTT.

J is TRBJ1-6 and V is TRBV27, with TRBD1 identical over 10 bases. V dropped 5 bases and J dropped 0; count of bases not matched to a gene: 10. The CDR3 is made up of 19 amino acids. The V gene's germline CDR1 is MNHEY and CDR2 SMNVEV (reference sequence). This CDR3 reads CASSPWTGGTSSYNSPLHF. For the CDR3, the DNA is TGTGCCAGCAGTCCTTGGACAGGGGGGACAAGCTCCTATAATTCACCCCTCCACTTT.

J is TRBJ1-6 and V is TRBV28; D perhaps matches TRBD1 (5 bases). The CDR3 has 18 amino acids. Germline loops: CDR1 MDHEN, CDR2 SYDVKM. V was pared by 5 bases and J by 1 base, with 18 bases between. The CDR3, as DNA: TGTGCCAGCAGTCCGCTGGTAAGAAGGGGATCCTATAATTCACCCCTCCACTTT. Its protein is CASSPLVRRGSYNSPLHF.

This chain uses TRBV28 with TRBJ2-2, with 10 bases aligning to TRBD1. V shed 7 bases, J shed 5 bases, and the junction held 4 bases outside the gene matches. CDR1 and CDR2 from the germline V gene are MDHEN and SYDVKM. The CDR3 is 14 residues long. The CDR3 nucleotides are TGTGCCAGCATCCCGGGACAGGGGACCGGGGAGCTGTTTTTT. Translating it yields CASIPGQGTGELFF.

This rearrangement joins TRBV5-1 to TRBJ1-3, with a weak D call TRBD1 (5 bases). Deletions cut 5 bases from V and 0 bases from J, with 12 bases between. CDR1 is SGHRS and CDR2 is YFSETQ in the germline V gene. This CDR3 spans 15 amino acids. The CDR3 sequence: CASSGEGSSGNTIYF. The CDR3 DNA is TGCGCCAGCAGTGGGGAGGGGAGCTCTGGAAACACCATATATTTT.

The chain couples TRBV9 to TRBJ2-7, with 8 positions matching TRBD1. Looked up from germline, CDR1 is SGDLS and CDR2 is YYNGEE. J was trimmed by 5 bases and V by 2 bases; bases with no gene match: 6. The CDR3 is 14 amino acids. The CDR3 protein is CASSVGDRGNEQYF. The CDR3 coding sequence is TGTGCCAGCAGCGTTGGTGACAGGGGCAACGAGCAGTACTTC. Supplemented by reference TRBV9 and TRBJ2-7, the full variable domain reads DSGVTQTPKHLITATGQRVTLRCSPRSGDLSVYWYQQSLDQGLQFLIQYYNGEERAKGNILERFSAQQFPDLHSELNLSSLELGDSALYFCASSVGDRGNEQYFGPGTRLTVT.

This chain links TRBV3-1 (or the pseudogene TRBV3-2) with TRBJ2-5; TRBD2 aligns across 13 bases. Looked up from germline, CDR1 is LGHDT and CDR2 is YNNKEL (reference sequence). The trim removed 4 bases at V and 5 bases at J, leaving 4 bases unmatched. The CDR3 totals 15 residues. Written as DNA, the CDR3 is TGTGCCAGCAGCCGGGGGACTAGCGGGGTGGAGACCCAGTACTTC. Protein sequence: CASSRGTSGVETQYF.

The chain is built from TRBV5-1 and TRBJ1-4; 7 nucleotides match TRBD1. The J segment lost 6 bases and the V segment lost 4 bases, leaving 9 bases of the junction unmatched. Germline V CDR1 and CDR2: SGHRS, YFSETQ. CDR3 size: 15 residues. The CDR3: CASSKTGAGDEKLFF. The CDR3 DNA reads TGCGCCAGCAGCAAAACAGGGGCTGGGGATGAAAAACTGTTTTTT.

The chain combines TRBV24-1 with TRBJ2-3; TRBD2 is a possible D gene (6 bases). V was clipped by 3 bases and J by 10 bases, with 19 bases between them. Per the germline V gene, CDR1 is KGHDR and CDR2 is SFDVKD. The CDR3 has 15 amino acids. The DNA for the CDR3 is TGTGCCACCAGTGATGGAGGGGTTTTGTTAAGTGCGCAGTATTTT. Amino acid sequence: CATSDGGVLLSAQYF.

The chain has TRBV12-3 or TRBV12-4 and TRBJ2-7; D gene unclear. This CDR3 comprises 12 residues. Deletions cut 5 bases from V and 5 bases from J, with 10 bases between. The CDR3 sequence is CASSRGSHEQYF. In DNA form, the CDR3 reads TGTGCCAGCAGTAGAGGCAGTCACGAGCAGTACTTC.

The V call is TRBV18, the J call TRBJ2-1; tentative D call: TRBD2 (6 bases). The CDR3 sequence is 14 residues long. CDR1 and CDR2 from the germline V gene are KGHSH and LQKENI. Trimming shortened V by 4 bases and J by 5 bases, and 12 bases separated the two germline ends. This CDR3 is CASSLRIADNEQFF. As DNA, the CDR3 is TGTGCCAGCTCACTTAGAATAGCGGACAATGAGCAGTTCTTC.

This chain's CDR3 is CASTLISGHFQGKSSGANVLTF. CDR3 bases: TGTGCCAGCACTCTGATATCGGGACACTTCCAAGGGAAGAGCTCTGGGGCCAACGTCCTGACTTTC. V is TRBV28 and J is TRBJ2-6, with D possibly matching TRBD1 (6 bases). Trimming stripped 7 bases from V and 0 bases from J, with 31 bases between. The length of the CDR3 is 22 residues. Germline CDR1 reads MDHEN; CDR2 reads SYDVKM.

This chain joins TRBV6-5 and TRBJ2-7; a possible D gene is TRBD1 (6 bases). V was clipped by 4 bases and J by 1 base, with 17 bases between them. Per germline, CDR1 MNHEY and CDR2 SVGAGI. The CDR3 contains 16 residues. The CDR3 DNA reads as TGTGCCAGCAGTTCCATCGGGACACCCTATTCCTACGAGCAGTACTTC. This sequence encodes CASSSIGTPYSYEQYF.

This clone was counted only a few times. V and J are TRBV7-2 and TRBJ1-3; D unclear. Trimming cost V 5 bases and J 4 bases, with 12 bases left between them. The CDR3 consists of 14 residues. Looked up from germline, CDR1 is SGHTA and CDR2 is FQGNSA. The CDR3 DNA follows: TGTGCCAGCAGCCGGGGAAGTCCCGGAAACACCATATATTTT. Encoded protein: CASSRGSPGNTIYF. Using reference TRBV7-2 and TRBJ1-3 for the parts outside the CDR3, the full variable domain is GAGVSQSPSNKVTEKGKDVELRCDPISGHTALYWYRQSLGQGLEFLIYFQGNSAPDKSGLPSDRFSAERTGGSVSTLTIQRTQQEDSAVYLCASSRGSPGNTIYFGEGSWLTVV.

V is TRBV9 and J is TRBJ1-5; maybe TRBD1 (6 bases). V was clipped by 2 bases and J by 7 bases, with 16 bases between them. This CDR3 contains 15 residues. The germline gives CDR1 SGDLS, CDR2 YYNGEE. In DNA form, the CDR3 reads TGTGCCAGCAGCGTCAACACAGGGCCGCGACAGCCCCAGCATTTT. Translation: CASSVNTGPRQPQHF.

The CDR3 loop is CAWSVRDRDLAPQHF. For the CDR3, the DNA is TGTGCCTGGAGTGTTAGGGACAGGGACCTTGCGCCCCAGCATTTT. This chain joins TRBV30 and TRBJ1-5; 9 bases fit TRBD1. V lost 0 bases, J lost 9 bases, and 9 bases stayed unmatched. CDR3 size: 15 residues. Germline lookup yields CDR1 GTSNPN and CDR2 SVGIG (reference sequence).

This clone occurred once. The chain is built from TRBV3-1 (or the pseudogene TRBV3-2) and TRBJ2-5, with 9 bases identical to TRBD1. Germline CDR1 LGHDT, CDR2 YNNKEL (reference sequence). CDR3 length: 16 residues. J was trimmed by 4 bases and V by 0 bases; bases with no gene match: 6. CDR3 sequence reads: CASSQEDRGSRETQYF. CDR3 DNA: TGTGCCAGCAGCCAAGAAGACAGGGGGTCTCGAGAGACCCAGTACTTC.